This T cell receptor beta chain was observed in a study of Ad26.COV2.S vaccination and SARS-CoV-2 variants. Libraries were prepared by immunoSEQ multiplex PCR; TCRdb keeps only in-frame clonotypes and omits some of them. The table includes approximately 340,000 clones, 90% to 95% detected once. The CDR3 length is 15 residues. With 0 bases removed from V and 8 bases from J, the gap between germline ends came to 15 bases. Per germline, CDR1 SGHNT and CDR2 YYREEE (reference sequence). The clonotype originates from a human donor who had recovered from COVID-19. The source was peripheral blood, collected after recovery from COVID-19. This chain links TRBV5-4 with TRBJ2-1; a possible D gene is TRBD1 (6 bases). In DNA form, the CDR3 reads TGTGCCAGCAGCTTGGCCGCCGGGACACAGGATGAGCAGTTCTTC. Translated: CASSLAAGTQDEQFF.